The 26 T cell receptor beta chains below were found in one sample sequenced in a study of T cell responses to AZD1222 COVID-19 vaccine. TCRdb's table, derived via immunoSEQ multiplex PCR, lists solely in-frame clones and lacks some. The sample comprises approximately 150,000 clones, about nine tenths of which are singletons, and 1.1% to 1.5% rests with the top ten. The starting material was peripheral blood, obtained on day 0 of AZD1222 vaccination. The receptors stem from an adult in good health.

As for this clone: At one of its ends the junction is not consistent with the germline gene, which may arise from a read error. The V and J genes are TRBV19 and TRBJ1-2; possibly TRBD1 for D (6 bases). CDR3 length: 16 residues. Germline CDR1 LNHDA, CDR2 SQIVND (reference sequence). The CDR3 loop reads CASTGGRRQTKYGYTF. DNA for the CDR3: TGTGCCAGTACGGGGGGGCGACGCCAAACTAAGTATGGCTACACCTTC.

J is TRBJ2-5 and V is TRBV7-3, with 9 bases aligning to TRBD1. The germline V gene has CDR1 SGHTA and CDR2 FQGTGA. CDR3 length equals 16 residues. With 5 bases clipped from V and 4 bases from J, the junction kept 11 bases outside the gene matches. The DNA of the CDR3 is TGTGCCAGCAGCCCCGTCGGGACAGGGTTTGGAGAGACCCAGTACTTC. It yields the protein CASSPVGTGFGETQYF.

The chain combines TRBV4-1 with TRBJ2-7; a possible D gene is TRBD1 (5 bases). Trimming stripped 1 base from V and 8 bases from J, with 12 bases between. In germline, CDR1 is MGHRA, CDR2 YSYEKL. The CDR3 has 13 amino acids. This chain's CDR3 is CASSQVGQPQQYF. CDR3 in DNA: TGCGCCAGCAGCCAAGTTGGACAACCCCAGCAGTACTTC.

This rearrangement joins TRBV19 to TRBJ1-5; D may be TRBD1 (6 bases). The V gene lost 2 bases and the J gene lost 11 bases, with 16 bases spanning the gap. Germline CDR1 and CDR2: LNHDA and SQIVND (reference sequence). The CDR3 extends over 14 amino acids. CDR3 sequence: CASSIRKTGSTQHF. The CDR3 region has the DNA TGTGCCAGTAGTATACGAAAGACAGGCTCGACCCAGCATTTT.

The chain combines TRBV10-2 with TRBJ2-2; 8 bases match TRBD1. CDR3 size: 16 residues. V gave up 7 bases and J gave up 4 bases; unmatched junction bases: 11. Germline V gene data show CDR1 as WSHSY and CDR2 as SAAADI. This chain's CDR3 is CASTPPGQGFTGELFF. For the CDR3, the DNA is TGCGCCAGCACACCACCCGGACAGGGTTTCACCGGGGAGCTGTTTTTT.

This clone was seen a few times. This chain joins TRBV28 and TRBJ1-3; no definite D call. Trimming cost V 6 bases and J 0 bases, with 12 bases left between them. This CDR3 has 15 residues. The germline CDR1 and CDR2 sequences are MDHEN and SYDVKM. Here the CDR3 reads CASRSPVSSGNTIYF. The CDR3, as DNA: TGTGCCAGCAGATCACCCGTCTCCTCTGGAAACACCATATATTTT.

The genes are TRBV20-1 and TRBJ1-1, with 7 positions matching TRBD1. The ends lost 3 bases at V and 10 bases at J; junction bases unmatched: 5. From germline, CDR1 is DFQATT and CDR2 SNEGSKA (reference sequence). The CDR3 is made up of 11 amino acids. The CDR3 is CSASGRGPAFF. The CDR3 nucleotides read TGCAGTGCTAGCGGAAGGGGGCCAGCTTTCTTT.

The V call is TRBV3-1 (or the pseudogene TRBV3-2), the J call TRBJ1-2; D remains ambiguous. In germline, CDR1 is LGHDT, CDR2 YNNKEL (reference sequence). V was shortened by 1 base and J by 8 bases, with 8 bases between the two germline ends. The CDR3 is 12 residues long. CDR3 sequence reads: CASSQAVKGYTF. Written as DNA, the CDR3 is TGTGCCAGCAGCCAAGCCGTGAAGGGCTACACCTTC.

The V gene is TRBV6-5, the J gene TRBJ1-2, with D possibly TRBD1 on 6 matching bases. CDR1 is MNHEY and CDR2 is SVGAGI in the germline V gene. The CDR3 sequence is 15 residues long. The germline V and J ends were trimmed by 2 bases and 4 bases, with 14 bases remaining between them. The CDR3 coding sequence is TGTGCCAGCAGTTACGGGGGGGGCGGGTCCTATGGCTACACCTTC. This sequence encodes CASSYGGGGSYGYTF.

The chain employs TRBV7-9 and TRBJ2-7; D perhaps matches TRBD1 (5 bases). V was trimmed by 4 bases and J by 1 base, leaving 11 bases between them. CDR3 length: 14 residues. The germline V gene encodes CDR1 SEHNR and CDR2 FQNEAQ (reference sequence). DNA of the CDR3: TGTGCCAGCAGCTCCCCAGGGAAGTCCTACGAGCAGTACTTC. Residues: CASSSPGKSYEQYF.

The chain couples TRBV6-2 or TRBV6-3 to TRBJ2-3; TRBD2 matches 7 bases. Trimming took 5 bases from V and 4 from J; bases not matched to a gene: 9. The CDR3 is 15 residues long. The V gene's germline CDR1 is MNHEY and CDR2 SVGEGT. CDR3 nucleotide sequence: TGTGCCAGCAGTCCCCAAGAGGGAGGGGCAGATACGCAGTATTTT. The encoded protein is CASSPQEGGADTQYF.

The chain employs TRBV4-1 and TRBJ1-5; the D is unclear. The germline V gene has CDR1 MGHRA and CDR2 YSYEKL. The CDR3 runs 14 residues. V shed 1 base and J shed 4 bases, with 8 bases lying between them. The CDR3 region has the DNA TGCGCCAGCAGCCAAGTTTCGGAAAATCAGCCCCAGCATTTT. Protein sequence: CASSQVSENQPQHF.

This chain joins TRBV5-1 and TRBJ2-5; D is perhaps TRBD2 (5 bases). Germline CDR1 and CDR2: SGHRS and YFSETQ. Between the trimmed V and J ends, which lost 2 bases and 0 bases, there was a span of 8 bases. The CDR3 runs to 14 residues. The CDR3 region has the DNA TGCGCCAGCAGCTTCCCGGGGAACCAAGAGACCCAGTACTTC. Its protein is CASSFPGNQETQYF.

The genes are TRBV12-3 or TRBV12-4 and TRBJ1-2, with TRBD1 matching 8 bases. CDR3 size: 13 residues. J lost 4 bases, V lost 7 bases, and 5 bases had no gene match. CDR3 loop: CASTPGQGYGYTF. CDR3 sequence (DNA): TGTGCCAGCACCCCCGGACAGGGCTATGGCTACACCTTC.

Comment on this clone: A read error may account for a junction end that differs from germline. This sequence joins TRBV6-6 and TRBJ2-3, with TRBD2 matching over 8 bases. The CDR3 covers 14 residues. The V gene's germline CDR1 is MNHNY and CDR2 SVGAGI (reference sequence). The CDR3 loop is CASSDSGLVDTQYF. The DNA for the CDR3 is TGTGCCAGCAGTGACTCGGGACTAGTGGATACGCAGTATTTT.

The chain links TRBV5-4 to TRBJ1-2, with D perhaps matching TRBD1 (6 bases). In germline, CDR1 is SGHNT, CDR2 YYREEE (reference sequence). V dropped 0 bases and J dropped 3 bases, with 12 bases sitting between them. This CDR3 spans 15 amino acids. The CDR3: CASSLGGGLDYGYTF. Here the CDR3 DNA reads TGTGCCAGCAGCTTGGGAGGGGGACTCGACTATGGCTACACCTTC. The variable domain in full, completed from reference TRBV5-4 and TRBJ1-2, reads ETGVTQSPTHLIKTRGQQVTLRCSSQSGHNTVSWYQQALGQGPQFIFQYYREEENGRGNFPPRFSGLQFPNYSSELNVNALELDDSALYLCASSLGGGLDYGYTFGSGTRLTVV.

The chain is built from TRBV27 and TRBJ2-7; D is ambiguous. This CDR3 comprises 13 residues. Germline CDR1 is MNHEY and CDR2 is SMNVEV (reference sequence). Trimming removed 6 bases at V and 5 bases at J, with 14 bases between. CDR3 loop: CASRGLVSHEQYF. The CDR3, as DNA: TGTGCCAGCAGGGGATTGGTGTCGCACGAGCAGTACTTC.

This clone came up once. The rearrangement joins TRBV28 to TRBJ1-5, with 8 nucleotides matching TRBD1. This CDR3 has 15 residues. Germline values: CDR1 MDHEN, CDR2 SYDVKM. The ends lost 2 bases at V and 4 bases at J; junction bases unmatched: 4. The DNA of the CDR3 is TGTGCCAGCAGTTTAAGGGACAGGAGAAATCAGCCCCAGCATTTT. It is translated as CASSLRDRRNQPQHF. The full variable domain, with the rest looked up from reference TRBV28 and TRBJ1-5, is DVKVTQSSRYLVKRTGEKVFLECVQDMDHENMFWYRQDPGLGLRLIYFSYDVKMKEKGDIPEGYSVSREKKERFSLILESASTNQTSMYLCASSLRDRRNQPQHFGDGTRLSIL.

Here the CDR3 DNA reads TGTGCCTGGAGGCAGGGGATGGACTCGGACACTGAAGCTTTCTTT. This sequence encodes CAWRQGMDSDTEAFF. This chain links TRBV30 with TRBJ1-1, with D possibly TRBD1 on 6 matching bases. Germline V gene data show CDR1 as GTSNPN and CDR2 as SVGIG (reference sequence). V lost 3 bases and J lost 3, with 17 bases in between. The CDR3 covers 15 residues.

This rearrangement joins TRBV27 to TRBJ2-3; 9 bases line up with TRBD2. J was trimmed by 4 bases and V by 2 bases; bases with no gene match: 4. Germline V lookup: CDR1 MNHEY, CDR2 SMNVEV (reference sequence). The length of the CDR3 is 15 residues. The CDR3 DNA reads TGTGCCAGCAGTTTAGCGGGAGGGGGGGCAGATACGCAGTATTTT. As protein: CASSLAGGGADTQYF.

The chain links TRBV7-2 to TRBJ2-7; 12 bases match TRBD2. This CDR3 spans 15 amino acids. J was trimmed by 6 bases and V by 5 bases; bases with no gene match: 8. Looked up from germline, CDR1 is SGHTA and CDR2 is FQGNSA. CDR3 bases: TGTGCCAGCAGCCTGCTAGCGGGAGGGCCCGGCGAGCAGTACTTC. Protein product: CASSLLAGGPGEQYF.

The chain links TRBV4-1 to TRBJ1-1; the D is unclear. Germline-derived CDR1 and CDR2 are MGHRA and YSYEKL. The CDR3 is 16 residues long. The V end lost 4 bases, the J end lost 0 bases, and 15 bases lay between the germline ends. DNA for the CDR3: TGCGCCAGCAGCCCTCGGTATTCTCTAATGAACACTGAAGCTTTCTTT. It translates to CASSPRYSLMNTEAFF.

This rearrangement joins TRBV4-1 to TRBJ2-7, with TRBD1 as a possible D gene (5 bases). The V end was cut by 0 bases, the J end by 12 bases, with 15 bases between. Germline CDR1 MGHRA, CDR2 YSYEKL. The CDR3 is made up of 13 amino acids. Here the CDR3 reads CASSQDILTDMYF. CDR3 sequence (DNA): TGCGCCAGCAGCCAAGATATCCTCACGGACATGTACTTC.

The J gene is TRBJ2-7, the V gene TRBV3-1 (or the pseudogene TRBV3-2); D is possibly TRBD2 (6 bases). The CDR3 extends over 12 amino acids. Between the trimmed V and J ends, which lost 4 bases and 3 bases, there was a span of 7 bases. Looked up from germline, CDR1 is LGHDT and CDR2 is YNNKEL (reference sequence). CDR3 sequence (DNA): TGTGCCAGCAGCCCAGCGGGCTACGAGCAGTACTTC. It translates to CASSPAGYEQYF.

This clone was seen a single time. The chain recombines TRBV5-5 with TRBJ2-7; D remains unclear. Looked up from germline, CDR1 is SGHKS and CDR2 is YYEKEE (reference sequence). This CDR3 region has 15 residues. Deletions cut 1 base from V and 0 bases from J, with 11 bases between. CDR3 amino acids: CASSLSLRDSYEQYF. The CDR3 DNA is TGTGCCAGCAGCTTGAGTCTCAGAGACTCCTACGAGCAGTACTTC. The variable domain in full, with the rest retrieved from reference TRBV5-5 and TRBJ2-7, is DAGVTQSPTHLIKTRGQQVTLRCSPISGHKSVSWYQQVLGQGPQFIFQYYEKEERGRGNFPDRFSARQFPNYSSELNVNALLLGDSALYLCASSLSLRDSYEQYFGPGTRLTVT.

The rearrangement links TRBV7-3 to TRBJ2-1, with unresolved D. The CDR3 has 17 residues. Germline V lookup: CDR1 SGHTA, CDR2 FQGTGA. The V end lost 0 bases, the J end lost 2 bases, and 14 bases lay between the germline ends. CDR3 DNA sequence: TGTGCCAGCAGCTTAACGGCAGTCCACTTTCCCTACAATGAGCAGTTCTTC. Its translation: CASSLTAVHFPYNEQFF.